The 11 T cell receptor beta chains reported below all come from one sample, sequenced in a study of cytomegalovirus exposure and HLA in healthy donors. PCR used 60 Vbeta primers and 13 Jbeta primers. Repertoires were generated with immunoSEQ multiplex PCR, while TCRdb's copy carries only in-frame clones and drops some. This table has around 150,000 clones, roughly 75% appearing once. Sequenced sample: PBMCs. The source of these receptors is a male donor in good health and CMV-seronegative.

The chain has TRBV6-6 and TRBJ1-1, with a possible D match to TRBD1 (5 bases). Trimming removed 1 base at V and 8 bases at J, with 11 bases between. From germline, CDR1 is MNHNY and CDR2 SVGAGI (reference sequence). The CDR3 is 13 residues long. The CDR3 DNA follows: TGTGCCAGCAGTTACTTCTCGACAGCAGAAGCTTTCTTT. This codes for CASSYFSTAEAFF.

This clone was found once. Other DNA sequences of this sample code for an identical CDR3. The V gene is TRBV19, the J gene TRBJ1-1; tentatively, D is TRBD1 (5 bases). The CDR3 length is 13 residues. V was clipped by 4 bases and J by 1 base, with 7 bases between them. CDR1 and CDR2 from the germline V gene are LNHDA and SQIVND (reference sequence). The chain's CDR3 is CASSTQGNTEAFF. In nucleotides, the CDR3 is TGTGCCAGTAGTACTCAGGGGAACACTGAAGCTTTCTTT.

The chain is built from TRBV2 and TRBJ2-2; possibly TRBD2 for D (6 bases). This CDR3 contains 15 residues. The germline V gene encodes CDR1 SNHLY and CDR2 FYNNEI. The V and J ends lost 2 bases and 1 base respectively, with 8 bases between them. In DNA form, the CDR3 reads TGTGCCAGCAGTGAATTAGCGGTGAACACCGGGGAGCTGTTTTTT. It encodes CASSELAVNTGELFF.

The chain couples TRBV5-1 to TRBJ2-3; TRBD1 agrees at 10 bases. The V gene's germline CDR1 is SGHRS and CDR2 YFSETQ. V was clipped by 4 bases and J by 5 bases; unmatched bases: 7. The CDR3 is made up of 15 amino acids. The CDR3 here is CASSTGQGSRDTQYF. Here the CDR3 DNA reads TGCGCCAGCAGCACGGGACAGGGGTCACGAGATACGCAGTATTTT. The full variable domain, completed using reference TRBV5-1 and TRBJ2-3, is KAGVTQTPRYLIKTRGQQVTLSCSPISGHRSVSWYQQTPGQGLQFLFEYFSETQRNKGNFPGRFSGRQFSNSRSEMNVSTLELGDSALYLCASSTGQGSRDTQYFGPGTRLTVL.

This clone appeared a single time. This rearrangement joins TRBV6-1 to TRBJ2-2, with D possibly being TRBD1 (6 bases). CDR3 length: 13 residues. Looked up from germline, CDR1 is MNHNS and CDR2 is SASEGT. CDR3 sequence: CETGTPNTGELFF. CDR3 in DNA: TGTGAAACCGGGACACCGAACACCGGGGAGCTGTTTTTT.

This clone was detected only a few times. J is TRBJ2-2 and V is TRBV25-1, with D possibly matching TRBD1 (6 bases). Trimming cost V 1 base and J 4 bases, with 13 bases left between them. This CDR3 has 16 amino acids. Per the germline V gene, CDR1 is MGHDK and CDR2 is SYGVNS. The CDR3 DNA follows: TGTGCCAGCAGTGAATTGGCAGGACAGCTCACCGGGGAGCTGTTTTTT. It encodes CASSELAGQLTGELFF.

The rearrangement joins TRBV10-3 to TRBJ2-1, with TRBD2 matching 11 bases. The CDR3 sequence is 16 residues long. The V gene's germline CDR1 is ENHRY and CDR2 SYGVKD. Trimming removed 6 bases from V and 7 bases from J; junction bases left unmatched: 11. CDR3 DNA: TGTGCCATCAGCGAAGGGAGACTAGCGGGAAGTAATGAGCAGTTCTTC. Its translation is CAISEGRLAGSNEQFF.

This chain joins TRBV19 and TRBJ1-1; TRBD1 might be the D (6 bases). The V and J ends lost 7 bases and 5 bases respectively, with 20 bases between them. In germline, CDR1 is LNHDA, CDR2 SQIVND (reference sequence). CDR3 size: 15 residues. The CDR3 region has the DNA TGTGCCAGTATCCTAAAAGGGGGATCGGGAACTGAAGCTTTCTTT. This codes for CASILKGGSGTEAFF.

The genes are TRBV7-8 and TRBJ2-1; 9 bases agree with TRBD2. Per germline, CDR1 SGHVS and CDR2 FQNEAQ. This CDR3 is 15 amino acids long. Trimming took 3 bases from V and 6 from J; bases not matched to a gene: 6. CDR3 region: CASSFLAGILNEQFF. CDR3 DNA: TGTGCCAGCAGCTTCCTAGCGGGGATCCTCAATGAGCAGTTCTTC.

This clone was counted only a few times. This sequence joins TRBV5-1 and TRBJ2-5; weak D call: TRBD1 (6 bases). The CDR3 is 14 residues long. Germline V gene sequence: CDR1 SGHRS, CDR2 YFSETQ. V was trimmed by 2 bases and J by 5 bases, leaving 13 bases between them. CDR3 in amino acids: CASSLITGQETQYF. CDR3 bases: TGCGCCAGCAGCTTAATAACAGGGCAGGAGACCCAGTACTTC.

The gene calls are TRBV11-2 and TRBJ2-3; 8 bases line up with TRBD1. The CDR3 is made up of 14 amino acids. With V trimmed by 5 bases and J by 6 bases, 7 bases remained unmatched. Germline CDR1 is SGHAT and CDR2 is FQNNGV. The CDR3: CASSQLRQGDTQYF. CDR3 bases: TGTGCCAGCAGCCAGCTTAGACAGGGGGATACGCAGTATTTT. The full variable domain, in which reference TRBV11-2 and TRBJ2-3 provide the parts outside the CDR3, is EAGVAQSPRYKIIEKRQSVAFWCNPISGHATLYWYQQILGQGPKLLIQFQNNGVVDDSQLPKDRFSAERLKGVDSTLKIQPAKLEDSAVYLCASSQLRQGDTQYFGPGTRLTVL.